This entry lists 6 T cell receptor beta chains sequenced from one sample in a study of blood T cell repertoires in COVID-19. Only in-frame clones appear in the TCRdb table, and some are missing; sequencing was by immunoSEQ multiplex PCR. The sample contains fewer than 200,000 clones, 88% of which appear only once. The material sequenced was peripheral blood. The source of these receptors is a man aged 45-65 years who had recovered from COVID-19.

The table lists this clone with a count of one. The V gene is TRBV29-1, the J gene TRBJ2-7; D is possibly TRBD1 (5 bases). CDR1 and CDR2 (germline): SQVTM, ANQGSEA. V was pared by 5 bases and J by 1 base, with 12 bases between. The CDR3 contains 13 residues. The CDR3 sequence: CSVQTETSYEQYF. DNA of the CDR3: TGCAGCGTTCAGACAGAGACTTCCTACGAGCAGTACTTC.

This clone has just one count. The genes are TRBV4-2 and TRBJ2-5, with 10 bases matching TRBD2. The CDR3 loop spans 17 amino acids. Germline V CDR1 and CDR2: LGHNA, YNFKEQ. After removal of 0 bases from V and 5 bases from J, the junction contained 9 bases not matched to a gene. Here the CDR3 DNA reads TGTGCCAGCAGCCAAGACCCTAGCGGGGGAGTCGTCGAGACCCAGTACTTC. This codes for CASSQDPSGGVVETQYF.

V and J are TRBV27 and TRBJ2-1; TRBD2 is a possible D gene (6 bases). The CDR3 runs to 18 residues. Germline values: CDR1 MNHEY, CDR2 SMNVEV (reference sequence). Trimming removed 2 bases at V and 2 bases at J, with 19 bases between. CDR3 nucleotide sequence: TGTGCCAGCAGTTTAAGGGACCAATTAGCGGAAACCTACAATGAGCAGTTCTTC. Its translation is CASSLRDQLAETYNEQFF.

V usage is TRBV7-2 and J usage is TRBJ2-7, with D perhaps matching TRBD2 (5 bases). CDR1 SGHTA and CDR2 FQGNSA come from the germline V gene. The CDR3 runs to 14 residues. V was cut by 4 bases and J by 3 bases, with 13 bases left in between. The CDR3 spells CASSSWTENYEQYF. CDR3 in DNA: TGTGCCAGCAGCTCATGGACTGAAAACTACGAGCAGTACTTC.

Comment on this clone: In the same sample, other DNA sequences code for this CDR3. V usage is TRBV28 and J usage is TRBJ2-7; possible D gene TRBD2, 5 bases. CDR1 MDHEN and CDR2 SYDVKM come from the germline V gene. CDR3 length: 13 amino acids. V lost 5 bases and J 2 bases, leaving 10 bases between the germline ends. CDR3 in amino acids: CASSGAVTYEQYF. CDR3 nucleotide sequence: TGTGCCAGCAGTGGAGCGGTGACCTACGAGCAGTACTTC.

The table lists this clone with a count of one. The chain joins TRBV19 to TRBJ1-1; D may be TRBD1 (5 bases). Germline loops: CDR1 LNHDA, CDR2 SQIVND (reference sequence). Between the trimmed V and J ends, which lost 6 bases and 4 bases, there was a span of 15 bases. This CDR3 comprises 14 residues. The CDR3 DNA is TGTGCCAGTAGGGCTTCGGGGGGTGGCACTGAAGCTTTCTTT. It codes for CASRASGGGTEAFF.